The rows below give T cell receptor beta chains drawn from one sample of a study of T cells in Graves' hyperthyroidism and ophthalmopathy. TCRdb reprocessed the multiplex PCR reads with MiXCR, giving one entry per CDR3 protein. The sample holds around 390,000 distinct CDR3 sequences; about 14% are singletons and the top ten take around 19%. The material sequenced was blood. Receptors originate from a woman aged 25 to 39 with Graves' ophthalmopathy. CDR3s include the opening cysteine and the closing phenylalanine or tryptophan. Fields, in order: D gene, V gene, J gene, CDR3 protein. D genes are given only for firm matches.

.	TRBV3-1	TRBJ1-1	CASGPAGTEAFF
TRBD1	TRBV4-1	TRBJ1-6	CASSQEAQGQRSPLHF
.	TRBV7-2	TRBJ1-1	CASSRGLEAFF
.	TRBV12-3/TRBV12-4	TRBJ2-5	CAGSHPPETQYF
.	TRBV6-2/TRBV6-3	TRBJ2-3	CASSYSATDTQYF
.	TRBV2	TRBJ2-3	CASVAGELRGGTDTQYF
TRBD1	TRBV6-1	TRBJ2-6	CASRPRQGKASGANVLTF
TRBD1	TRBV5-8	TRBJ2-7	CASSSPGQGTYEQYF
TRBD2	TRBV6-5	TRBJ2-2	CASSYLSSGEGAGELFF
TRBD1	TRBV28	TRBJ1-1	CASRGQGGDTEAFF
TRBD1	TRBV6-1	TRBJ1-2	CASRLGQGSGYTF
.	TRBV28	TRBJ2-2	CASSLHGTPNTGELFF
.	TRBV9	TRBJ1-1	CASSATLGGNTEAFF
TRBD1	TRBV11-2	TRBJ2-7	CASSYSPGTGHEQYF
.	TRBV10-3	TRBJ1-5	CAISEFNSNQPQHF
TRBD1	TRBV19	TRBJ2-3	CASSIRRDSLTDTQYF
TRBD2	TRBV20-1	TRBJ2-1	CSASGQRGTGSYNEQFF
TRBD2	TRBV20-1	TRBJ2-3	CSAEAGGLADTQYF
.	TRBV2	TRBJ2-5	CASRTPGTQYF
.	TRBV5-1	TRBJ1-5	CASTRGVRFVQPQHF
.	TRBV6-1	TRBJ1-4	CASSSHATNEKLFF
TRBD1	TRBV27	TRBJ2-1	CASSLSPGQRSNEQFF
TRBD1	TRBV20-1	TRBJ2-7	CSARGDRVQKGTYEQYF
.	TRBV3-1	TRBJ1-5	CASSQGGKPGRQPQHF
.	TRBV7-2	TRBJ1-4	CASSLEGGGRVNEKLFF
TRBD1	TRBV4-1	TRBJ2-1	CASAVQGATYNEQFF
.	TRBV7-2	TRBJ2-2	CASSGDPVTNTGELFF
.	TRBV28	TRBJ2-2	CASSTSLLNTGELFF
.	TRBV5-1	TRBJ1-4	CASSAERGPNEKLFF
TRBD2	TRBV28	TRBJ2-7	CASKLTGGGYEQYF
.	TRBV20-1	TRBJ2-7	CSARAPHSTYEQYF
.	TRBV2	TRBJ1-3	CASGEIRYDHKRAGNTIYF
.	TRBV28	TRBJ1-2	CASTGGGIGYGYTF
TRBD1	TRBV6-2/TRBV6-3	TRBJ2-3	CASRKGGGTDTQYF
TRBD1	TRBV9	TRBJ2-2	CASSGPGQGDTGELFF
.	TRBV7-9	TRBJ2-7	CASSNYGRDSHYEQYF
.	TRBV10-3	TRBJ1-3	CAISDDRSGNTIYF
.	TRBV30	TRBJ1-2	CAWSVRRSENGYTF
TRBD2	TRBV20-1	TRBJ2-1	CSARKELRTSWDISREQFF
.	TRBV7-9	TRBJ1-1	CASSNSGRETEAFF
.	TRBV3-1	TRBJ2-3	CASSQGTTTDTQYF
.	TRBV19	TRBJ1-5	CASSRVSGGPQHF
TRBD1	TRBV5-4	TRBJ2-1	CASSGNRGVFF
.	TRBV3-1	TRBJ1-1	CASSQAGGAAEAFF
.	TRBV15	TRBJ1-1	CATSAGAMNTEAFF
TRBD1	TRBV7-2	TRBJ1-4	CASSLGQGNREKLFF
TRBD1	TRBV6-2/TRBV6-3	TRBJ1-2	CASGRDRGPNYGYTF
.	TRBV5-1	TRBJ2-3	CASSSGDTDTQYF
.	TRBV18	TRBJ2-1	CASSQDQGNEQFF
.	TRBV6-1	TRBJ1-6	CASRSDRAYNSPLHF
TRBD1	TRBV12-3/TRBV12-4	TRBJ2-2	CASKGETGGRSGELFF
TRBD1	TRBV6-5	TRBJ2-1	CASSYLGTGSNNEQFF
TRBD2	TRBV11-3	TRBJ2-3	CASSPSSGGSDTQYF
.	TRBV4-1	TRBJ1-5	CASSQEGGQPQHF
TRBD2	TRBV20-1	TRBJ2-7	CSARGIGSSGYEQYF
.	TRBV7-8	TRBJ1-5	CASSLAVLAGDSNQPQHF
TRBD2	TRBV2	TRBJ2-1	CASQPREASYNEQFF
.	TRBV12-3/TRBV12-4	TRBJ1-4	CASSPRWGAGPFEKLFF
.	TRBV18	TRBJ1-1	CASSPGTKNTEAFF
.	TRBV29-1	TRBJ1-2	CSGLGEGNYGYTF